This T cell receptor beta chain was observed in a study of monozygotic twins with inflammatory bowel disease. Study-wide points: Healthy twins shared more clonotypes with others than IBD patients, most markedly active ones. Ultimately, a single strong signal or clonotype associated with IBD was not supported.

A note on this clonotype: Its target is unknown.

Researchers used 3500 ng of total RNA for each TCR library. A 6-nucleotide sample barcode was carried by the UMIs, which template switching added. TCRdb re-called the 5' RACE reads; every CDR3 protein appears as one record, without DNA. This repertoire comprises nearly 45,000 distinct CDR3 sequences; its ten largest clones make up 5.3%. Germline V gives CDR1 DFQATT, CDR2 SNEGSKA (reference sequence). The CDR3 sequence is 12 residues long. The source of this sequence is a human donor with ulcerative colitis or Crohn's disease, or a healthy co-twin of an affected twin (not recorded which). The sequenced sample was blood. The chain recombines TRBV20-1 with TRBJ2-5; no DNA is available, so the TRBD1 call from TCRdb remains unchecked. The CDR3 here is CSASVQAETQYF.